The source of this T cell receptor (beta chain) is a study of Tregs in tolerant kidney transplant recipients. For the study at large: Related graft donors supplied nonmyeloablative bone marrow transplants, and mixed chimerism was transient. The study's findings and limits: Few patients were studied, so findings need validation in larger groups. For some patients, primers changed over time, blocking nucleotide-level comparison. Biological reproducibility was not directly addressed in this study.

As for this clone: Its antigen is currently unknown.

The V gene's germline CDR1 is SQVTM and CDR2 ANQGSEA. Trimming stripped 7 bases from V and 5 bases from J, with 18 bases between. The CDR3 is 14 residues long. Measured with immunoSEQ multiplex PCR; TCRdb has only the in-frame clones, and not every one. In the table there are about 77,000 clones, 98% of which are singletons. This specimen consisted of CD4+ T cells from blood, obtained before the transplant. The receptor was isolated from a human donor who received a combined kidney and bone marrow transplant. The chain employs TRBV29-1 and TRBJ1-5; D is possibly TRBD1 (6 bases). CDR3 amino acids: CSARQAGRDQPQHF. The CDR3 region has the DNA TGCAGCGCCAGACAGGCCGGGCGAGATCAGCCCCAGCATTTT.